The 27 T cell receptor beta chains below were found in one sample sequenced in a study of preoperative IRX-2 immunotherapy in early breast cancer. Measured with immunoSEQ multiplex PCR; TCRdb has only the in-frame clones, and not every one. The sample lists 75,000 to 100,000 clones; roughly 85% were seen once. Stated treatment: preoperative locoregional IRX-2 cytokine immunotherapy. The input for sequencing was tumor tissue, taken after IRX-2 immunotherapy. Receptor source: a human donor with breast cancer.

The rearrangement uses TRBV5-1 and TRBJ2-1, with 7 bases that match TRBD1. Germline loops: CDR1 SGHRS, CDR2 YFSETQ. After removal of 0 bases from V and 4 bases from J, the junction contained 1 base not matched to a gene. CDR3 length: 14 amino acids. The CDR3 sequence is CASSLDRGYNEQFF. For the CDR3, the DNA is TGCGCCAGCAGCTTGGACAGGGGATACAATGAGCAGTTCTTC. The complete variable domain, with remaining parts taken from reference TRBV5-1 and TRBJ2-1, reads KAGVTQTPRYLIKTRGQQVTLSCSPISGHRSVSWYQQTPGQGLQFLFEYFSETQRNKGNFPGRFSGRQFSNSRSEMNVSTLELGDSALYLCASSLDRGYNEQFFGPGTRLTVL.

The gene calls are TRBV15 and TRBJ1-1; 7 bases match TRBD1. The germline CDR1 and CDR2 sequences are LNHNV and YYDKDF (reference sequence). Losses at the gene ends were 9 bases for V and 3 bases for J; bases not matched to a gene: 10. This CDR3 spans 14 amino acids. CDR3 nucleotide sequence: TGTGCCACGTTAGGGGGCAGGGGAGACACTGAAGCTTTCTTT. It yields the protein CATLGGRGDTEAFF.

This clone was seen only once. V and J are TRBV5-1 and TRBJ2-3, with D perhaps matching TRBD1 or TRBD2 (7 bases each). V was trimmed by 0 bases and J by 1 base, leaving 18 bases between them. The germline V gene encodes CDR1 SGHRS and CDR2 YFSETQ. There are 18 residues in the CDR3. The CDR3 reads CASSLELPRGGRTDTQYF. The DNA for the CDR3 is TGCGCCAGCAGCTTGGAATTGCCCAGGGGGGGTCGCACAGATACGCAGTATTTT.

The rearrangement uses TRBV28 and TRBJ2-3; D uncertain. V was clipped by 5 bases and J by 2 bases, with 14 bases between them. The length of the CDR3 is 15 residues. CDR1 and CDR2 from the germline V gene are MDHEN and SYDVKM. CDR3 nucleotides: TGTGCCAGCAGTGGCCAGGTTTTCAACACAGATACGCAGTATTTT. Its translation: CASSGQVFNTDTQYF.

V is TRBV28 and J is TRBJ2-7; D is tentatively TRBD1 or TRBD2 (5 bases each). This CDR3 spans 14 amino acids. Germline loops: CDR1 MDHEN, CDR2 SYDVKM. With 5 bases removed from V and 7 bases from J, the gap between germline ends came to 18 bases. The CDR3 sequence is CASSPGTPVREQYF. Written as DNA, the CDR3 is TGTGCCAGCAGTCCGGGGACCCCAGTTCGGGAGCAGTACTTC.

The CDR3 nucleotides read TGCGCCAGCAGCTTGGTGGGAACCACAGATACGCAGTATTTT. This encodes CASSLVGTTDTQYF. The genes are TRBV5-1 and TRBJ2-3, with D unresolved. The CDR3 extends over 14 amino acids. Germline CDR1 is SGHRS and CDR2 is YFSETQ. V was cut by 0 bases and J by 2 bases, with 7 bases left in between. Full variable domain (missing parts from reference TRBV5-1 and TRBJ2-3): KAGVTQTPRYLIKTRGQQVTLSCSPISGHRSVSWYQQTPGQGLQFLFEYFSETQRNKGNFPGRFSGRQFSNSRSEMNVSTLELGDSALYLCASSLVGTTDTQYFGPGTRLTVL.

CDR3 in DNA: TGTGCCAGTAGTACACAGACCACAGATACGCAGTATTTT. Translation: CASSTQTTDTQYF. The rearrangement joins TRBV19 to TRBJ2-3; no clear D. V shed 4 bases and J shed 2 bases, with 7 bases lying between them. This CDR3 region has 13 residues. Germline V lookup: CDR1 LNHDA, CDR2 SQIVND (reference sequence).

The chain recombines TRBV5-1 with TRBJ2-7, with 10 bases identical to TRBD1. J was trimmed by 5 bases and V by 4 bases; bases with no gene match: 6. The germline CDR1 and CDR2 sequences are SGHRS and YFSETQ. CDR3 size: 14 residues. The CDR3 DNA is TGCGCCAGCAGCCGGGACAGGGGAAAGGACGAGCAGTACTTC. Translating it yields CASSRDRGKDEQYF.

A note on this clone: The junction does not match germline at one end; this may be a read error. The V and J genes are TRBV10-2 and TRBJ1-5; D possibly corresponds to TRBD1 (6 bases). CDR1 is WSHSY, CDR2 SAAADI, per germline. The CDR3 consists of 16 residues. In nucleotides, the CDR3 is TGCGCCAGCAGTGAGCCGGGACACAGTAGCAATCAGTCCCAGCATTTT. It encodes CASSEPGHSSNQSQHF.

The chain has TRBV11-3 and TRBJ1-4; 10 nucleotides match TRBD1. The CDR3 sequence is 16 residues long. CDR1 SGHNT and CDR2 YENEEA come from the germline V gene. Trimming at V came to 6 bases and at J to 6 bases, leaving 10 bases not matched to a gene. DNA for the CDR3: TGTGCCAGCAGTCATATGACAGGGGGCGGGGATGAAAAACTGTTTTTT. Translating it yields CASSHMTGGGDEKLFF.

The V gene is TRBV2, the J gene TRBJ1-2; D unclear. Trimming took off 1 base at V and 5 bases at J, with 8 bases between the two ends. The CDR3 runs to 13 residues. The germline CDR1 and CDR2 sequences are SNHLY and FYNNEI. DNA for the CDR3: TGTGCCAGCAGTGAAGGCAGGCTGTATGGCTACACCTTC. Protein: CASSEGRLYGYTF.

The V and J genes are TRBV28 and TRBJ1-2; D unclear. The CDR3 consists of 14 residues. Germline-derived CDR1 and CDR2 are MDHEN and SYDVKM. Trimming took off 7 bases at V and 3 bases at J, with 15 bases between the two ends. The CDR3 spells CASTEAGKDYGYTF. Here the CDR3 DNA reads TGTGCCAGCACCGAGGCGGGGAAGGACTATGGCTACACCTTC.

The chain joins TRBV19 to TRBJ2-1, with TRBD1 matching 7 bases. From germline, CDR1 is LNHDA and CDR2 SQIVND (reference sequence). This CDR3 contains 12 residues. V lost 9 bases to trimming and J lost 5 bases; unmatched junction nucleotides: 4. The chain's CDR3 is CASNDRDNEQFF. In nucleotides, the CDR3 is TGTGCCAGCAATGACAGGGACAATGAGCAGTTCTTC.

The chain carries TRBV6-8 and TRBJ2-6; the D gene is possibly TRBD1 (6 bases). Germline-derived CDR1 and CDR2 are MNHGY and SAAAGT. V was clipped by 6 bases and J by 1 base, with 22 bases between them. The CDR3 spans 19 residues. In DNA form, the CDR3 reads TGTGCCAGCAGGTTCTCCTCCACAGGGTTTTCTTCTGGGGCCAACGTCCTGACTTTC. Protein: CASRFSSTGFSSGANVLTF.

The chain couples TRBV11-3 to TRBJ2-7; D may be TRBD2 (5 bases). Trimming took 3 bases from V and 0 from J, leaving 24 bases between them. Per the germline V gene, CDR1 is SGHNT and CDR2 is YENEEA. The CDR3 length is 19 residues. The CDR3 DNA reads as TGTGCCAGCAGCTTGGGAGACTATGGGAAAGGAGAGAGCTCCTACGAGCAGTACTTC. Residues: CASSLGDYGKGESSYEQYF.

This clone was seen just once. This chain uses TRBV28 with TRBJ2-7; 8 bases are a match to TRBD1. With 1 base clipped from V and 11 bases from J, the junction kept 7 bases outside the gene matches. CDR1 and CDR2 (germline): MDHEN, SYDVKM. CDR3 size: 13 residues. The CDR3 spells CASSLLTGAPEYF. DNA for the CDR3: TGTGCCAGCAGTTTATTGACAGGGGCACCCGAGTACTTC.

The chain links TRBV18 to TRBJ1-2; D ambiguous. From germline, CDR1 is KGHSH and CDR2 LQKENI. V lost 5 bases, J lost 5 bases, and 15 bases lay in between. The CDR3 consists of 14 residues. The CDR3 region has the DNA TGTGCCAGCTCATCGCCCCAAAGCCAGTATGGCTACACCTTC. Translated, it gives CASSSPQSQYGYTF.

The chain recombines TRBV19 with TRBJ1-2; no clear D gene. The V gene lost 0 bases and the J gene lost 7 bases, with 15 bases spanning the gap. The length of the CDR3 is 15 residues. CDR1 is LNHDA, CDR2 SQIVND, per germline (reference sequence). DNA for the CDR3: TGTGCCAGTAGTATAGAAGCTCTTTCAAGACGTGGCTACACCTTC. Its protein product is CASSIEALSRRGYTF.

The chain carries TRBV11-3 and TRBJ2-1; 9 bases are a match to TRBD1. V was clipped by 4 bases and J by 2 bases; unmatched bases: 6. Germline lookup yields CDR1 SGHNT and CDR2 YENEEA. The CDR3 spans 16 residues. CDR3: CASSYGGQGAYNEQFF. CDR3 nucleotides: TGTGCCAGCAGCTATGGGGGACAGGGAGCCTACAATGAGCAGTTCTTC. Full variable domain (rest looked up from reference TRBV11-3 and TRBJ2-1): EAGVVQSPRYKIIEKKQPVAFWCNPISGHNTLYWYLQNLGQGPELLIRYENEEAVDDSQLPKDRFSAERLKGVDSTLKIQPAELGDSAVYLCASSYGGQGAYNEQFFGPGTRLTVL.

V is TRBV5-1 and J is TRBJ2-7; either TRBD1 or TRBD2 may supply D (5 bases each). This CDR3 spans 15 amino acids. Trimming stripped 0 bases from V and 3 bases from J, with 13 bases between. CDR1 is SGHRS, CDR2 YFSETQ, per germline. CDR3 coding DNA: TGCGCCAGCAGCTTGGGGGACCCTCGGAACTACGAGCAGTACTTC. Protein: CASSLGDPRNYEQYF.

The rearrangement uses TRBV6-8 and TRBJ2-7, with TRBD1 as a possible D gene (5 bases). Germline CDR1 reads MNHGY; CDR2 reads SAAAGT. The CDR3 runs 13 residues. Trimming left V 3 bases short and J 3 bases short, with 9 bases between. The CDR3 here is CASSYTGYYEQYF. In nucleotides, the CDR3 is TGTGCCAGCAGTTATACAGGATACTACGAGCAGTACTTC.

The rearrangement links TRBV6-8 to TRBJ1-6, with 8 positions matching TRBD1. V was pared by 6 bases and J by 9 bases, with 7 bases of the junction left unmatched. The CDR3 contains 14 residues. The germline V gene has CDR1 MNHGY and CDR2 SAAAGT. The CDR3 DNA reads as TGTGCCAGCAGAAAGACAGGGGAGTCTTCACCCCTCCACTTT. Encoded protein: CASRKTGESSPLHF.

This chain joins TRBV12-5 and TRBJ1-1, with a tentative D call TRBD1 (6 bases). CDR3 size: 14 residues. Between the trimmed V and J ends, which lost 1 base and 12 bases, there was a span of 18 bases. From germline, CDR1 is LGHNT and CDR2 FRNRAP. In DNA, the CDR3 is TGTGCTAGTGGTTTGGAATCCGAGGGGGGGGGATCTTTCTTT. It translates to CASGLESEGGGSFF.

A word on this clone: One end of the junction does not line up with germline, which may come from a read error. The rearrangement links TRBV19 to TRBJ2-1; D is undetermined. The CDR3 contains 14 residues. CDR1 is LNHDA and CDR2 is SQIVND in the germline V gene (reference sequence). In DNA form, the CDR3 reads TGTGCCAGTAGGATAGTAGCCACCTACAATGAGCAGTTCTTC. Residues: CASRIVATYNEQFF.

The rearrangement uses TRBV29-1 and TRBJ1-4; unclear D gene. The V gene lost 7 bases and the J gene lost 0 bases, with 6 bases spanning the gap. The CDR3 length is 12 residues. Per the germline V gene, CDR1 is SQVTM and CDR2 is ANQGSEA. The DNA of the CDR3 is TGCAGCGCCCAGTCAACTAATGAAAAACTGTTTTTT. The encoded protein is CSAQSTNEKLFF.

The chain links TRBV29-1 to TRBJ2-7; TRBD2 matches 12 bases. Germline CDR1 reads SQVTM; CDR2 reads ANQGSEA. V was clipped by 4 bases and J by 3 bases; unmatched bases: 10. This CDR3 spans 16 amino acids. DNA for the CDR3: TGCAGCGTTGGGACGCTAGCGGGAGGGCCCGTCTACGAGCAGTACTTC. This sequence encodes CSVGTLAGGPVYEQYF.

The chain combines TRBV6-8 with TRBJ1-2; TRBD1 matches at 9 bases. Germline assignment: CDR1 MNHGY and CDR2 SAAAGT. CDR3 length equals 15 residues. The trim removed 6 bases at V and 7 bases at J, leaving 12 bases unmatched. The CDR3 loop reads CASRSPGTGWRGYTF. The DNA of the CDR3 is TGTGCCAGCAGGTCCCCCGGGACAGGGTGGCGTGGCTACACCTTC.